Following are 18 T cell receptor beta chains from one sample sequenced in a study of blood T cells in healthy people across ages. Next came a second PCR, run for about 6 to 11 cycles, which used a sample-barcoded 5' primer along with a J-beta primer mix. TCRdb ran MiXCR on the 5' RACE reads and lists one entry per CDR3 protein. The data hold some 1,800,000 distinct CDR3 sequences, with more than 35% observed a single time. Sample: blood. All receptors come from a human donor in good health.

This rearrangement joins TRBV20-1 to TRBJ2-6; no definite D call. The V end lost 6 bases, the J end lost 2 bases, and 11 bases lay between the germline ends. Looked up from germline, CDR1 is DFQATT and CDR2 is SNEGSKA (reference sequence). The CDR3 is 14 amino acids. The CDR3 loop is CSAPGVAGANVLTF. CDR3 in DNA: TGCAGTGCCCCTGGGGTGGCTGGGGCCAACGTCCTGACTTTC.

The chain joins TRBV29-1 to TRBJ2-6, with D perhaps TRBD1 (7 bases). Trimming cost V 0 bases and J 2 bases, with 14 bases left between them. CDR3 length equals 17 residues. The germline gives CDR1 SQVTM, CDR2 ANQGSEA. CDR3 loop: CSVEEKEGAPGANVLTF. CDR3 in DNA: TGCAGCGTTGAAGAGAAGGAGGGGGCCCCTGGGGCCAACGTCCTGACTTTC.

This clonotype was counted a few times. The CDR3 is CASTEVRADNEQFF. The DNA for the CDR3 is TGTGCCAGCACCGAGGTCAGGGCCGACAATGAGCAGTTCTTC. V and J are TRBV25-1 and TRBJ2-1; D is perhaps TRBD1 (5 bases). This CDR3 region has 14 residues. V lost 7 bases, J lost 5 bases, and 15 bases lay in between. Germline-derived CDR1 and CDR2 are MGHDK and SYGVNS. Using reference TRBV25-1 and TRBJ2-1 for the parts outside the CDR3, the full variable domain is EADIYQTPRYLVIGTGKKITLECSQTMGHDKMYWYQQDPGMELHLIHYSYGVNSTEKGDLSSESTVSRIRTEHFPLTLESARPSHTSQYLCASTEVRADNEQFFGPGTRLTVL.

The chain employs TRBV5-1 and TRBJ1-5; D is undetermined. This CDR3 region has 14 residues. Trimming removed 0 bases from V and 7 bases from J, with 11 bases in between. Germline V gives CDR1 SGHRS, CDR2 YFSETQ. The CDR3 reads CASSLEPAGQPQHF. As DNA, the CDR3 is TGCGCCAGCAGCTTGGAACCGGCGGGGCAGCCCCAGCATTTT.

A word on this clonotype: This may be a read error, as it is one base from a much larger clone. CDR3 sequence: CASSQDRTGASYGYTF. CDR3 DNA sequence: TGCGCCAGCAGCCAAGATCGAACAGGGGCTTCCTATGGCTACACCTTC. J is TRBJ1-2 and V is TRBV4-3; 7 bases fit TRBD1. This CDR3 has 16 residues. The germline V gene encodes CDR1 LGHNA and CDR2 YSLEER. Trimming removed 0 bases from V and 4 bases from J; junction bases left unmatched: 8.

This clonotype has a single count. V usage is TRBV4-3 and J usage is TRBJ1-1; no definite D call. The V and J ends lost 0 bases and 5 bases respectively, with 16 bases between them. Germline V CDR1 and CDR2: LGHNA, YSLEER. The CDR3 spans 16 residues. CDR3 sequence reads: CASSQDSHVGGTEAFF. CDR3 DNA: TGCGCCAGCAGCCAAGATTCGCACGTTGGAGGGACTGAAGCTTTCTTT.

The rearrangement uses TRBV6-2 or TRBV6-3 and TRBJ2-2; D not resolved. Germline loops: CDR1 MNHEY, CDR2 SVGEGT. The germline V and J ends were trimmed by 6 bases and 6 bases, with 14 bases remaining between them. CDR3 length: 14 residues. Here the CDR3 DNA reads TGTGCCAGCAGCTACGTTCTGGGATCCGGGGAGCTGTTTTTT. The encoded protein is CASSYVLGSGELFF.

The rearrangement uses TRBV10-3 and TRBJ2-3; 14 nucleotides line up with TRBD2. Germline V lookup: CDR1 ENHRY, CDR2 SYGVKD. The V segment lost 7 bases and the J segment 5 bases; nucleotides outside the gene matches: 11. The length of the CDR3 is 17 residues. CDR3 loop: CAITPGLAGESRDTQYF. The CDR3 DNA follows: TGTGCCATCACCCCGGGACTAGCGGGGGAGTCCCGAGATACGCAGTATTTT.

This clonotype appeared many times. A read error may account for a junction end that differs from germline. V is TRBV6-2 or TRBV6-3 and J is TRBJ2-1; TRBD2 matches 14 bases. Germline-derived CDR1 and CDR2 are MNHEY and SVGEGT. The CDR3 has 15 amino acids. CDR3 nucleotide sequence: TGCGCCAGCAGCTGGACTAGCGGGGGGCTCAATGAGCAGTTCTTC. Translating it yields CASSWTSGGLNEQFF.

The chain joins TRBV18 to TRBJ1-2, with D possibly being TRBD1 (5 bases). CDR3 length: 13 amino acids. CDR1 KGHSH and CDR2 LQKENI come from the germline V gene. Trimming removed 2 bases at V and 7 bases at J, with 11 bases between. CDR3 residues: CASSPNRDAGYTF. DNA for the CDR3: TGTGCCAGCTCACCAAATAGGGACGCTGGCTACACCTTC.

The rearrangement links TRBV20-1 to TRBJ2-3; D is ambiguous. CDR1 and CDR2 from the germline V gene are DFQATT and SNEGSKA (reference sequence). The CDR3 is 14 amino acids. Trimming shortened V by 6 bases and J by 1 base, and 14 bases separated the two germline ends. DNA of the CDR3: TGCAGTGCCCCAACGACTCTTGGCACAGATACGCAGTATTTT. This encodes CSAPTTLGTDTQYF.

This clonotype has a single count. A much larger clone is a single base away; this may be a read error. CDR3 coding DNA: TGTGCCAGCAGCTTAGTCGGGCGGGGGGGCCACATGCAGTATTTT. Translated: CASSLVGRGGHMQYF. The gene calls are TRBV7-2 and TRBJ2-3, with 9 positions matching TRBD2. CDR1 is SGHTA and CDR2 is FQGNSA in the germline V gene. Trimming took 1 base from V and 11 from J; bases not matched to a gene: 10. This CDR3 spans 15 amino acids.

For this clonotype: This clone may be a read error of a much larger clone one base away. The V call is TRBV28, the J call TRBJ2-7, with 9 bases lining up with TRBD1. Germline V lookup: CDR1 MDHEN, CDR2 SYDVKM. The CDR3 length is 14 residues. CDR3 sequence reads: CAGRRQGDSYEQYF. Here the CDR3 DNA reads TGTGCCGGCAGACGACAGGGGGACTCCTACGAGCAGTACTTC.

This clonotype was seen at least ten times. V is TRBV29-1 and J is TRBJ2-5; TRBD2 agrees at 7 bases. The CDR3 runs to 11 residues. The germline CDR1 and CDR2 sequences are SQVTM and ANQGSEA. The V gene end was trimmed by 7 bases and the J gene end by 4 bases; junction bases not matched to a gene: 3. The CDR3 loop is CSGGGLETQYF. The CDR3 bases are TGCAGCGGGGGAGGGTTAGAGACCCAGTACTTC.

The chain links TRBV7-2 to TRBJ2-1, with D tentatively TRBD1 (6 bases). This CDR3 is 15 amino acids long. V was pared by 6 bases and J by 3 bases, with 15 bases between. Germline CDR1 reads SGHTA; CDR2 reads FQGNSA. CDR3: CASSTGTTLYNEQFF. The CDR3 coding sequence is TGTGCCAGCAGTACCGGGACAACCCTCTACAATGAGCAGTTCTTC.

This clonotype has a handful of counts. V gene TRBV29-1 combines with J gene TRBJ2-5; the D is unclear. The CDR3 has 14 residues. V lost 3 bases, J lost 0 bases, and 11 bases lay in between. CDR1 is SQVTM and CDR2 is ANQGSEA in the germline V gene. CDR3 in DNA: TGCAGCGTTGACGTTTTGCGAGACCAAGAGACCCAGTACTTC. As protein: CSVDVLRDQETQYF.

The chain combines TRBV10-3 with TRBJ2-7; D is undetermined. Germline CDR1 ENHRY, CDR2 SYGVKD. The CDR3 contains 14 residues. The V and J ends lost 7 bases and 0 bases respectively, with 13 bases between them. CDR3 sequence: CAITPDGSSYEQYF. The CDR3 DNA reads as TGTGCCATCACTCCGGACGGATCCTCCTACGAGCAGTACTTC.

The V call is TRBV29-1, the J call TRBJ2-5; D tentatively reads TRBD1 or TRBD2 (5 bases each). V was pared by 4 bases and J by 5 bases, with 14 bases between. The CDR3 is 13 amino acids. The germline V gene has CDR1 SQVTM and CDR2 ANQGSEA. CDR3 sequence (DNA): TGCAGCGTTGCATCCCTGGGGGAGGAGACCCAGTACTTC. This encodes CSVASLGEETQYF.